The T cell receptor (beta chain) under discussion was sequenced for a study of cytomegalovirus exposure and HLA in healthy donors. This CDR3 comprises 16 residues. CDR1 is MDHEN, CDR2 SYDVKM, per germline. Trimming stripped 5 bases from V and 5 bases from J, with 21 bases between. A few counts support this clone. The PCR had 60 Vbeta and 13 Jbeta primers. TCRdb keeps only in-frame clones here, not all; method: immunoSEQ multiplex PCR. The repertoire holds roughly 71,000 clones, with 50% to 80% as singletons. Sample: PBMCs. This chain links TRBV28 with TRBJ1-2; tentatively, D is TRBD1 (5 bases). This TCR derives from a man in his forties in good health and CMV-seropositive. CDR3 amino acids: CASSLTQNIQVYGYTF. CDR3 DNA: TGTGCCAGCAGTCTAACTCAAAACATACAGGTTTATGGCTACACCTTC.